This T cell receptor (beta chain) was retrieved from a study of T-cell memory formation after mild COVID-19. This clonotype has just a few counts. V was cut by 6 bases and J by 3 bases, with 11 bases left in between. CDR3 size: 13 residues. Germline CDR1 is LGHNT and CDR2 is FRNRAP. TCRdb redid the calling of the 5' RACE reads with MiXCR, one entry per CDR3 protein. Of some 320,000 distinct CDR3 sequences listed, roughly an eighth were seen once; the top ten hold roughly 23%. This clonotype originated in a man between 18 and 35 years old who had mild COVID-19 (a few samples of this study predate the infection). Cell type and time point are not known. The V call is TRBV12-5, the J call TRBJ1-2; D is unresolved. The sample taken for sequencing was PBMCs or a T cell subset sorted from them (not recorded which). CDR3 amino acids: CASGYWTDYGYTF. In nucleotides, the CDR3 is TGTGCTAGTGGGTACTGGACGGACTATGGCTACACCTTC.